This T cell receptor beta chain was found in a study of blood T cell repertoires in COVID-19. Whole-study context: Sources were T cells, B-cell-depleted T cells, or PBMCs; the material itself was cDNA or gDNA.

Per the study methods: Amplified reference gene primers provided the basis for estimating nucleated cell counts. The table came from immunoSEQ multiplex PCR; TCRdb's copy has only in-frame clones and leaves some out. For V, J and clone size, that table is used; D and trimming come from the DNA. The table shows roughly 87,000 clones, with around 88% occurring only once. The V gene lost 6 bases and the J gene lost 3 bases, with 14 bases spanning the gap. In germline, CDR1 is MDHEN, CDR2 SYDVKM. The CDR3 covers 14 residues. Material for sequencing was peripheral blood. The receptor was derived from a human donor in a cohort sampled during active COVID-19. The V and J genes are TRBV28 and TRBJ1-1, with D perhaps matching TRBD1 (5 bases). The CDR3, as DNA: TGTGCCAGCAGCCCGGCAGGGTCGTACACTGAAGCTTTCTTT. It translates to CASSPAGSYTEAFF.